This passage covers 14 T cell receptor beta chains from one sample sequenced in a study of blood T cell repertoires in COVID-19 (dated by TCRdb to 2018 to 2021). Libraries were built with the immunoSEQ multiplex PCR assay. Held by TCRdb, this immuneACCESS table contains in-frame sequences only and omits some clones. Under half of the omission traces to an unresolved V gene where checked; the cause of the rest is unknown. This sample gives roughly 43,000 clones in total; 86% of them show up just once. In total, the top ten clones hold 8.4% of the sample. The specimen was peripheral blood. The source is a man aged 55 to 70 with active COVID-19.

The genes are TRBV9 and TRBJ2-1, with TRBD2 matching over 16 bases. V shed 3 bases and J 3 bases; nucleotides not matched to a gene: 6. The length of the CDR3 is 18 residues. Germline V gene sequence: CDR1 SGDLS, CDR2 YYNGEE. The CDR3: CASSDGTSGRVGYNEQFF. The CDR3 nucleotides are TGTGCCAGCAGCGACGGGACTAGCGGGAGGGTCGGCTACAATGAGCAGTTCTTC. Full variable domain (outside the CDR3, taken from reference TRBV9 and TRBJ2-1): DSGVTQTPKHLITATGQRVTLRCSPRSGDLSVYWYQQSLDQGLQFLIQYYNGEERAKGNILERFSAQQFPDLHSELNLSSLELGDSALYFCASSDGTSGRVGYNEQFFGPGTRLTVL.

This clone came up a few times. This sequence joins TRBV6-4 and TRBJ1-1; TRBD1 might be the D (5 bases). The germline gives CDR1 MRHNA, CDR2 SNTAGT. Between the trimmed V and J ends, which lost 6 bases and 2 bases, there was a span of 16 bases. The CDR3 is made up of 15 amino acids. The CDR3 here is CASSSMDKINTEAFF. CDR3 nucleotide sequence: TGTGCCAGCAGCTCCATGGACAAAATTAACACTGAAGCTTTCTTT.

This rearrangement joins TRBV4-1 to TRBJ2-4; 11 positions agree with TRBD1. The CDR3 contains 16 residues. The J segment lost 7 bases and the V segment lost 0 bases, leaving 5 bases of the junction unmatched. CDR1 is MGHRA and CDR2 is YSYEKL in the germline V gene. CDR3 sequence: CASSQDRTGGWNIQYF. The CDR3 DNA reads TGCGCCAGCAGCCAAGATCGGACAGGGGGCTGGAACATTCAGTACTTC.

The V gene is TRBV11-2, the J gene TRBJ2-7; possibly TRBD2 for D (6 bases). The CDR3 is 15 residues long. The germline CDR1 and CDR2 sequences are SGHAT and FQNNGV. Trimming cost V 3 bases and J 0 bases, with 12 bases left between them. The CDR3 region has the DNA TGTGCCAGCAGCTTTACCCCCGGGGGCTCCTACGAGCAGTACTTC. Amino acid sequence: CASSFTPGGSYEQYF.

This sequence joins TRBV29-1 and TRBJ1-2, with 7 bases fitting TRBD1. Germline V gene sequence: CDR1 SQVTM, CDR2 ANQGSEA. This CDR3 has 13 amino acids. Unmatched junction bases numbered 4, after V lost 6 bases and J lost 0 bases. CDR3 in DNA: TGCAGCGTAAACGGACAGGCTAACTATGGCTACACCTTC. Translated: CSVNGQANYGYTF. The full variable domain, completed using reference TRBV29-1 and TRBJ1-2, is SAVISQKPSRDICQRGTSLTIQCQVDSQVTMMFWYRQQPGQSLTLIATANQGSEATYESGFVIDKFPISRPNLTFSTLTVSNMSPEDSSIYLCSVNGQANYGYTFGSGTRLTVV.

The chain links TRBV7-2 to TRBJ2-7; TRBD2 matches at 13 bases. Germline V gives CDR1 SGHTA, CDR2 FQGNSA. The CDR3 extends over 15 amino acids. The V segment lost 3 bases and the J segment 7 bases; nucleotides outside the gene matches: 6. CDR3: CASSFILAGGEEQYF. For the CDR3, the DNA is TGTGCCAGCAGCTTCATACTAGCGGGAGGGGAAGAGCAGTACTTC.

The rearrangement links TRBV29-1 to TRBJ2-5, with 7 bases identical to TRBD2. Germline CDR1 and CDR2: SQVTM and ANQGSEA. The V gene end was trimmed by 6 bases and the J gene end by 0 bases; junction bases not matched to a gene: 7. This CDR3 comprises 14 residues. The CDR3 protein is CSVLAGTNQETQYF. CDR3 in DNA: TGCAGCGTGTTGGCGGGGACTAACCAAGAGACCCAGTACTTC.

About this clone itself: The identical CDR3 is also encoded by other nucleotide sequences in the sample. The rearrangement uses TRBV2 and TRBJ2-5; 10 bases align to TRBD2. This CDR3 is 14 amino acids long. V gave up 6 bases and J gave up 4 bases; unmatched junction bases: 5. Germline CDR1 is SNHLY and CDR2 is FYNNEI. CDR3 in amino acids: CASSSSGSVETQYF. The CDR3 DNA sequence: TGTGCCAGCAGCTCTAGCGGGAGTGTAGAGACCCAGTACTTC.

This clone was observed once. The chain employs TRBV5-1 and TRBJ2-1; 9 bases map to TRBD1. CDR1 is SGHRS, CDR2 YFSETQ, per germline. V was pared by 4 bases and J by 8 bases, with 10 bases of the junction left unmatched. This CDR3 is built from 15 residues. CDR3 nucleotides: TGCGCCAGCAGCCCCGGACAGGGGAAGGGTCATGAGCAGTTCTTC. Its translation: CASSPGQGKGHEQFF.

V gene TRBV5-4 combines with J gene TRBJ2-7; 10 positions agree with TRBD1. The CDR3 sequence is 15 residues long. Germline V gene lookup returns CDR1 SGHNT and CDR2 YYREEE (reference sequence). The junction had 10 bases not matched to a gene; V was cut back by 4 bases and J by 6 bases. This chain's CDR3 is CASSADRGGSREQYF. The CDR3 region has the DNA TGTGCCAGCAGCGCGGACAGGGGGGGGTCTCGCGAGCAGTACTTC.

The chain combines TRBV5-1 with TRBJ1-4, with D perhaps TRBD1 (6 bases). This CDR3 comprises 14 residues. The germline V and J ends were trimmed by 4 bases and 7 bases, with 14 bases remaining between them. CDR1 SGHRS and CDR2 YFSETQ come from the germline V gene. The CDR3 region has the DNA TGCGCCAGCAGCCCACAGGGCTCGGGTGAAAAACTGTTTTTT. Encoded protein: CASSPQGSGEKLFF.

The chain employs TRBV4-1 and TRBJ2-1; 10 nucleotides agree with TRBD2. Germline V gene data show CDR1 as MGHRA and CDR2 as YSYEKL. The J segment lost 5 bases and the V segment lost 6 bases, leaving 4 bases of the junction unmatched. The CDR3 consists of 14 residues. The CDR3 bases are TGCGCCAGCAGTGGACTAGCGGCCGACAATGAGCAGTTCTTC. It yields the protein CASSGLAADNEQFF.

This clone was counted once. This chain uses TRBV20-1 with TRBJ2-5; the match to TRBD2 covers 7 bases. The CDR3 runs 14 residues. Losses at the gene ends were 3 bases for V and 5 bases for J; bases not matched to a gene: 9. CDR1 and CDR2 from the germline V gene are DFQATT and SNEGSKA (reference sequence). CDR3 region: CSASQASGHETQYF. The CDR3 DNA reads TGCAGTGCTAGTCAGGCTAGCGGCCATGAGACCCAGTACTTC.

This clone was recorded once. The chain uses TRBV3-1 (or the pseudogene TRBV3-2) and TRBJ2-7; a possible D gene is TRBD1 (6 bases). Germline V gene lookup returns CDR1 LGHDT and CDR2 YNNKEL (reference sequence). V gave up 4 bases and J gave up 2 bases, with 18 bases separating them. The CDR3 runs 16 residues. This chain's CDR3 is CASSLNRAGEAYEQYF. The CDR3, as DNA: TGTGCCAGCAGCCTCAACCGGGCAGGGGAAGCCTACGAGCAGTACTTC.